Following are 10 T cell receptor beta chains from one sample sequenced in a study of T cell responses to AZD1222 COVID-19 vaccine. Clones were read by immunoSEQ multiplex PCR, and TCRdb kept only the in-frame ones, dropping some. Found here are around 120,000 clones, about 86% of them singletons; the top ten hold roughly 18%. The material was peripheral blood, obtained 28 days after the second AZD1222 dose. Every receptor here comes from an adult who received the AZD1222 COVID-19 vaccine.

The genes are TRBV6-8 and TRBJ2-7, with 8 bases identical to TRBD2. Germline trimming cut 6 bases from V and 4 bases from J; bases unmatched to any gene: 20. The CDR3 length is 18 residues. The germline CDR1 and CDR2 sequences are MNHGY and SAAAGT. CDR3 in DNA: TGTGCCAGCAGACGGGGAAGGAGACCGGGACTAGGAGAATACGAGCAGTACTTC. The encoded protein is CASRRGRRPGLGEYEQYF.

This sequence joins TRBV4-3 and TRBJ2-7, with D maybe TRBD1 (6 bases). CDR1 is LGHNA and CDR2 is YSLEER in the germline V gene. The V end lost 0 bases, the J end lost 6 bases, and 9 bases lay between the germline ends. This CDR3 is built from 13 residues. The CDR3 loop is CASSQEKGVEQYF. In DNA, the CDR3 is TGCGCCAGCAGCCAAGAAAAGGGGGTCGAGCAGTACTTC.

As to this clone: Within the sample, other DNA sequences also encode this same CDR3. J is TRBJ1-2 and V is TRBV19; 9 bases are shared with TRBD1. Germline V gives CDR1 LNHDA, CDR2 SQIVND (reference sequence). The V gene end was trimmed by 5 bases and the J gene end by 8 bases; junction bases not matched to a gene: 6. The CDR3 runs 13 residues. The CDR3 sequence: CASSPTGGEGYTF. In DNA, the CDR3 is TGTGCCAGTAGTCCAACAGGGGGCGAAGGCTACACCTTC.

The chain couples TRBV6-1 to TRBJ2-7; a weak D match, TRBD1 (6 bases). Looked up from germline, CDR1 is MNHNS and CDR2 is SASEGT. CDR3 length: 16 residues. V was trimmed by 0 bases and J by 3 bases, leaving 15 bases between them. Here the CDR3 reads CASSEALGTYYYEQYF. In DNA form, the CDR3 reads TGTGCCAGCAGTGAAGCGCTCGGGACATACTACTACGAGCAGTACTTC.

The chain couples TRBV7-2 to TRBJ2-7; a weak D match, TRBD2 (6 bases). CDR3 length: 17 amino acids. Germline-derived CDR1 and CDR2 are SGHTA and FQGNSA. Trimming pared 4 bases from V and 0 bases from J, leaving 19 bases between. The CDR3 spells CASSSGPSGTHSYEQYF. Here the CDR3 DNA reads TGTGCCAGCAGCTCTGGCCCATCCGGGACTCACTCCTACGAGCAGTACTTC.

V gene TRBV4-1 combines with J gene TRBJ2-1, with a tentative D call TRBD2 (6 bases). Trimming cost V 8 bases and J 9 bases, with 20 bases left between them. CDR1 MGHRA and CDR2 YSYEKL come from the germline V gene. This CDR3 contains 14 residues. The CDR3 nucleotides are TGCGCCAGCGCAGGGACTGCCGCATGGGGTGAGCAGTTCTTC. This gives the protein CASAGTAAWGEQFF.

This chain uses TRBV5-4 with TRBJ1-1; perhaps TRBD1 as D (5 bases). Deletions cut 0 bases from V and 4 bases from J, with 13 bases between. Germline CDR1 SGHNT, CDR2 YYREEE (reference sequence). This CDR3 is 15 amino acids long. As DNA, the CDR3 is TGTGCCAGCAGCTTGGGTGGGGGTAGGAGCACTGAAGCTTTCTTT. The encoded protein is CASSLGGGRSTEAFF.

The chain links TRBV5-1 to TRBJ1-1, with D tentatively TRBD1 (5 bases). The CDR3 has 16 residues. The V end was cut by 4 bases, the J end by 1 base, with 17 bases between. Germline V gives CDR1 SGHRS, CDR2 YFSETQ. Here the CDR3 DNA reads TGCGCCAGCAGCCCCAACCCGGCAGGGAGGAACACTGAAGCTTTCTTT. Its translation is CASSPNPAGRNTEAFF.

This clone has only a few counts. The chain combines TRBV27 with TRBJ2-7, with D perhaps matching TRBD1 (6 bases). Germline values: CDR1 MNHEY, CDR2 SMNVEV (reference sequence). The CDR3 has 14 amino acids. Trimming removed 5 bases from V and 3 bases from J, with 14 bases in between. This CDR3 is CASSPRGQHYEQYF. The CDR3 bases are TGTGCCAGCAGTCCTCGCGGACAGCACTACGAGCAGTACTTC.

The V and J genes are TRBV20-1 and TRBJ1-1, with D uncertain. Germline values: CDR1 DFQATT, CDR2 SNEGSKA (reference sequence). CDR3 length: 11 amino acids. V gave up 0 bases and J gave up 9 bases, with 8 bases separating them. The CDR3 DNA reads TGCAGTGCTAGAGATGCAGAGAAAGCTTTCTTT. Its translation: CSARDAEKAFF.